This T cell receptor beta chain emerged from a study of blood T cell repertoires in COVID-19. Study-level background: T cells, B-cell-depleted T cells, or PBMCs provided the cDNA or gDNA that served as material.

The CDR3 is 11 residues long. The germline CDR1 and CDR2 sequences are DFQATT and SNEGSKA (reference sequence). The method was immunoSEQ multiplex PCR; TCRdb's version includes in-frame clones alone and lacks a portion of them. This table has 150,000 or so clones, approximately 87% appearing once. Sequenced: peripheral blood. This receptor was taken from a man aged 80 or over with acute or convalescent COVID-19. V is TRBV20-1 and J is TRBJ2-3; perhaps TRBD2 as D (5 bases). The CDR3 DNA follows: TGCAGCCACCATCGGGGAGATACGCAGTATTTT. This sequence encodes CSHHRGDTQYF.